These 17 T cell receptor beta chains were all obtained from the same sample, sequenced in a study of T cell repertoires in cytomegalovirus infection. TCRdb called the reads again in MiXCR, with one record for every CDR3 protein. The table has some 320,000 distinct CDR3 sequences, more than 8% seen once. Sequenced material: PBMCs. The receptor set was obtained from a human donor in good health (CMV status not recorded). Some clones in this sample may be carry-over from other donors' samples.

This sequence joins TRBV6-2 or TRBV6-3 and TRBJ2-1, with a weak D call TRBD1 (5 bases). The CDR3 loop spans 14 amino acids. Per germline, CDR1 MNHEY and CDR2 SVGEGT. Trimming took off 2 bases at V and 6 bases at J, with 11 bases between the two ends. The CDR3 DNA reads as TGTGCCAGCAGTTACGGGGCAGGGCGCAATGAGCAGTTCTTC. Amino acids: CASSYGAGRNEQFF.

This clonotype was counted at least ten times. The rearrangement uses TRBV7-9 and TRBJ2-5; TRBD2 might be the D (6 bases). Trimming removed 6 bases from V and 2 bases from J, with 16 bases in between. The length of the CDR3 is 15 residues. The V gene's germline CDR1 is SEHNR and CDR2 FQNEAQ (reference sequence). The chain's CDR3 is CASSLFGGFQETQYF. CDR3 sequence (DNA): TGTGCCAGCAGTCTATTCGGGGGATTTCAAGAGACCCAGTACTTC.

This clonotype was seen many times. The CDR3 DNA reads as TGTGCCAGCAGCTTTTGGACAGGGGGTGTTGAAAAACTGTTTTTT. It specifies CASSFWTGGVEKLFF. The chain recombines TRBV7-6 with TRBJ1-4; the match to TRBD1 covers 10 bases. The CDR3 loop spans 15 amino acids. Trimming at V came to 3 bases and at J to 7 bases, leaving 5 bases not matched to a gene. The germline gives CDR1 SGHVS, CDR2 FNYEAQ.

This clonotype was detected ten times or more. V and J are TRBV6-2 or TRBV6-3 and TRBJ2-1; D uncertain. The CDR3 totals 14 residues. Germline V CDR1 and CDR2: MNHEY, SVGEGT. V shed 2 bases and J shed 9 bases, with 14 bases lying between them. The chain's CDR3 is CASSYRAAAGEQFF. The CDR3 DNA is TGTGCCAGCAGTTACCGGGCGGCGGCTGGTGAGCAGTTCTTC.

This clonotype appeared many times. The chain employs TRBV7-3 and TRBJ2-1, with 8 bases matching TRBD2. V gave up 4 bases and J gave up 2 bases; unmatched junction bases: 4. The germline CDR1 and CDR2 sequences are SGHTA and FQGTGA. This CDR3 has 15 residues. CDR3 residues: CASSSQAGAYNEQFF. The DNA for the CDR3 is TGTGCCAGCAGCTCGCAAGCGGGAGCCTACAATGAGCAGTTCTTC.

There are a few counts of this clonotype. The CDR3, as DNA: TGTGCCACCAGCAGGAATTATCGTGAGGCGGGAGGCTACACCTTC. Amino acids: CATSRNYREAGGYTF. This chain connects TRBV15 to TRBJ1-2, with D unresolved. Germline loops: CDR1 LNHNV, CDR2 YYDKDF (reference sequence). The CDR3 has 15 amino acids. Trimming removed 3 bases at V and 8 bases at J, with 19 bases between.

This clonotype has just a few counts. The chain is built from TRBV4-3 and TRBJ1-4; possible D gene TRBD1, 5 bases. In germline, CDR1 is LGHNA, CDR2 YSLEER. Trimming shortened V by 0 bases and J by 5 bases, and 10 bases separated the two germline ends. The CDR3 consists of 15 residues. CDR3 sequence reads: CASSQDWDRNEKLFF. The CDR3 DNA is TGCGCCAGCAGCCAAGATTGGGACCGCAATGAAAAACTGTTTTTT.

This clonotype has a handful of counts. The chain links TRBV7-2 to TRBJ2-5; TRBD2 matches 12 bases. The CDR3 is 19 amino acids. With 5 bases clipped from V and 0 bases from J, the junction kept 13 bases outside the gene matches. CDR1 SGHTA and CDR2 FQGNSA come from the germline V gene. The CDR3: CASSLILPLAGGYQETQYF. CDR3 nucleotides: TGTGCCAGCAGCCTGATCCTCCCACTAGCGGGAGGCTACCAAGAGACCCAGTACTTC.

This clonotype was recorded many times. The rearrangement links TRBV27 to TRBJ2-1; D gene ambiguous. Germline assignment: CDR1 MNHEY and CDR2 SMNVEV (reference sequence). The germline V and J ends were trimmed by 5 bases and 0 bases, with 8 bases remaining between them. The CDR3 has 14 amino acids. CDR3 nucleotides: TGTGCCAGCAGTGGCCGGCTCTCCTACAATGAGCAGTTCTTC. Translating gives CASSGRLSYNEQFF.

This clonotype was observed many times. This rearrangement joins TRBV7-6 to TRBJ2-6; D unclear. The CDR3 totals 15 residues. Per germline, CDR1 SGHVS and CDR2 FNYEAQ. V shed 5 bases and J shed 0 bases, with 8 bases lying between them. Here the CDR3 reads CASSPTVSGANVLTF. DNA for the CDR3: TGTGCCAGCAGCCCTACCGTCTCTGGGGCCAACGTCCTGACTTTC.

V usage is TRBV27 and J usage is TRBJ1-1; D call uncertain. The length of the CDR3 is 15 residues. Germline V lookup: CDR1 MNHEY, CDR2 SMNVEV (reference sequence). V lost 5 bases to trimming and J lost 8 bases, with 21 bases between them. CDR3 DNA sequence: TGTGCCAGCAGTCCCACTCGGTCCCTTATTAACGAAGCTTTCTTT. This codes for CASSPTRSLINEAFF.

This clonotype came up many times. The V gene is TRBV7-6, the J gene TRBJ2-3; 8 nucleotides agree with TRBD2. CDR3 length equals 15 residues. Germline V gives CDR1 SGHVS, CDR2 FNYEAQ. The junction had 7 bases not matched to a gene; V was cut back by 4 bases and J by 4 bases. CDR3 sequence: CASSSSGSGSDTQYF. The CDR3 DNA follows: TGTGCCAGCAGCTCAAGCGGGAGCGGTTCAGATACGCAGTATTTT.

This clonotype came up many times. This sequence joins TRBV7-2 and TRBJ2-3; 11 bases are shared with TRBD1. Unmatched junction bases numbered 5, after V lost 1 base and J lost 5 bases. Germline V gene sequence: CDR1 SGHTA, CDR2 FQGNSA. The CDR3 consists of 16 residues. Here the CDR3 reads CASSLGGQGAGDTQYF. As DNA, the CDR3 is TGTGCCAGCAGCTTAGGAGGACAGGGGGCAGGAGATACGCAGTATTTT.

The chain joins TRBV7-3 to TRBJ2-6, with unresolved D. Per the germline V gene, CDR1 is SGHTA and CDR2 is FQGTGA. The CDR3 totals 16 residues. V dropped 3 bases and J dropped 1 base, with 10 bases sitting between them. This chain's CDR3 is CASSFTSGSGANVLTF. The CDR3 region has the DNA TGTGCCAGCAGCTTCACCTCCGGGTCTGGGGCCAACGTCCTGACTTTC. Drawing the rest from reference TRBV7-3 and TRBJ2-6, the complete variable domain is GAGVSQTPSNKVTEKGKYVELRCDPISGHTALYWYRQSLGQGPEFLIYFQGTGAADDSGLPNDRFFAVRPEGSVSTLKIQRTERGDSAVYLCASSFTSGSGANVLTFGAGSRLTVL.

This clonotype was seen more than once but under ten times. The V call is TRBV30, the J call TRBJ2-1; D unresolved. CDR1 and CDR2 from the germline V gene are GTSNPN and SVGIG (reference sequence). V was trimmed by 3 bases and J by 8 bases, leaving 8 bases between them. CDR3 length equals 11 residues. This CDR3 is CAWSEGYEQFF. The CDR3 DNA reads as TGTGCCTGGAGCGAAGGCTATGAGCAGTTCTTC.

The rearrangement links TRBV2 to TRBJ2-4, with 7 nucleotides matching TRBD2. The CDR3 has 18 amino acids. The J segment lost 3 bases and the V segment lost 6 bases, leaving 17 bases of the junction unmatched. CDR1 and CDR2 (germline): SNHLY, FYNNEI. The CDR3 DNA reads as TGTGCCAGCAGCCACCTCCCGGGGGAGCGGGGCAACAAAAACATTCAGTACTTC. It specifies CASSHLPGERGNKNIQYF.

This clonotype was observed a few times. A much larger clone sits a single nucleotide away, making a read error possible. V usage is TRBV7-4 and J usage is TRBJ1-1; D is uncertain. From germline, CDR1 is SGHVT and CDR2 SQSDAQ. V was cut by 6 bases and J by 1 base, with 6 bases left in between. The CDR3 extends over 12 amino acids. Written as DNA, the CDR3 is TGTGCCAGCAGGGTGGGGAACACTGAAGCTTTCTTT. Protein: CASRVGNTEAFF. The whole variable domain, remainder taken from reference TRBV7-4 and TRBJ1-1, is GAGVSQSPRYKVAKRGRDVALRCDSISGHVTLYWYRQTLGQGSEVLTYSQSDAQRDKSGRPSGRFSAERPERSVSTLKIQRTEQGDSAVYLCASRVGNTEAFFGQGTRLTVV.